A selection of T cell receptor beta chains follows, all from one sample in a study of blood T cell repertoires in COVID-19. Profiling relied on immunoSEQ multiplex PCR, and the TCRdb table lists in-frame clones only, not all of them. Of about 86,000 clones listed, approximately 80% are singletons. The specimen was peripheral blood. These TCRs come from an elderly woman with active or convalescent COVID-19. The CDR3 runs from the conserved cysteine through the conserved F or W. A D gene is named only where the DNA matches it firmly. Clone size is stated in some rows and not others, as once, few, many or a class when expanded.

J | size | V | D | CDR3 | DNA
TRBJ2-2 | . | TRBV11-2 | TRBD1 | CASSLGQANTGELFF | TGTGCCAGCAGCTTGGGACAGGCGAACACCGGGGAGCTGTTTTTT
TRBJ2-1 | . | TRBV7-2 | . | CASSTLIGGADNEQFF | TGTGCCAGCAGCACCCTGATTGGGGGGGCGGACAATGAGCAGTTCTTC
TRBJ1-6 | . | TRBV7-8 | TRBD1 | CASSYQPLRRTGDSGSPLHF | TGTGCCAGCAGCTATCAACCCCTCCGTCGGACAGGGGATTCAGGATCACCCCTCCACTTT
TRBJ2-1 | . | TRBV11-3 | TRBD2 | CASSLGRAGAYNEQFF | TGTGCCAGCAGCTTAGGGCGCGCGGGAGCCTACAATGAGCAGTTCTTC
TRBJ1-3 | . | TRBV9 | TRBD1 | CASSVASGTGLGGNTIYF | TGTGCCAGCAGCGTAGCGTCCGGGACAGGGCTTGGGGGAAACACCATATATTTT
TRBJ1-2 | . | TRBV4-1 | TRBD1 | CASSQDDRTGFGYTF | TGCGCCAGCAGCCAAGATGATCGGACAGGGTTTGGCTACACCTTC
TRBJ2-1 | . | TRBV5-1 | TRBD2 | CASTIGTSGSSSYNEQFF | TGCGCCAGCACGATCGGGACTAGCGGGAGCAGCTCCTACAATGAGCAGTTCTTC
TRBJ2-2 | . | TRBV6-2/TRBV6-3 | . | CASTPDRIKTGELFF | TGTGCCAGCACCCCAGACAGGATCAAGACCGGGGAGCTGTTTTTT
TRBJ1-3 | few | TRBV19 | . | CASSIGNSGNTIYF | TGTGCCAGTAGTATCGGTAACTCTGGAAACACCATATATTTT
TRBJ1-5 | . | TRBV6-5 | TRBD1 | CASKWTGGYQPQHF | TGTGCCAGCAAATGGACAGGGGGTTATCAGCCCCAGCATTTT
TRBJ2-1 | . | TRBV9 | TRBD2 | CASSDASRGAASYNEQFF | TGTGCCAGCAGCGACGCCTCGCGGGGGGCCGCCTCCTACAATGAGCAGTTCTTC
TRBJ1-2 | . | TRBV19 | TRBD1 | CASSRVGTGTSGYTF | TGTGCCAGTAGTAGAGTCGGGACAGGGACGTCGGGCTACACCTTC
TRBJ2-3 | . | TRBV29-1 | TRBD2 | CSARRTSGSVVRATDTQYF | TGCAGCGCCCGGAGGACTAGCGGGAGTGTAGTTAGGGCAACAGATACGCAGTATTTT
TRBJ2-1 | . | TRBV19 | TRBD1 | CASTPNVGQGFNEQFF | TGTGCCAGTACCCCTAATGTCGGACAGGGCTTCAATGAGCAGTTCTTC
TRBJ2-2 | . | TRBV29-1 | . | CSVNGQSNTGELFF | TGCAGCGTTAACGGACAGTCAAACACCGGGGAGCTGTTTTTT
TRBJ2-3 | . | TRBV7-2 | TRBD2 | CASSLSGGDSDTQYF | TGTGCCAGCAGCTTGAGCGGGGGTGATTCAGATACGCAGTATTTT
TRBJ2-3 | . | TRBV19 | . | CASSEALLRTDTQYF | TGTGCCAGTTCGGAGGCGTTACTAAGAACAGATACGCAGTATTTT
TRBJ1-5 | . | TRBV18 | . | CASSPGPGGNQPQHF | TGTGCCAGCTCCCCGGGTCCAGGGGGCAATCAGCCCCAGCATTTT
TRBJ1-1 | . | TRBV19 | . | CASRGHNTEAFF | TGTGCCAGTAGGGGGCACAACACTGAAGCTTTCTTT
TRBJ2-7 | . | TRBV7-9 | . | CASSGGLGHLYEQYF | TGTGCCAGCAGCGGGGGACTTGGACACCTCTACGAGCAGTACTTC
TRBJ1-5 | . | TRBV5-6 | TRBD1 | CASSLARRGLLQPQHF | TGTGCCAGCAGCTTGGCTCGCAGGGGGCTCCTTCAGCCCCAGCATTTT
TRBJ1-1 | . | TRBV18 | . | CASSPIATGNTEAFF | TGTGCCAGCTCACCAATCGCGACAGGGAACACTGAAGCTTTCTTT
TRBJ1-2 | . | TRBV4-2 | TRBD1 | CASSTGGVPLANYGYTF | TGTGCCAGTTCGACAGGGGGCGTTCCGTTAGCTAACTATGGCTACACCTTC
TRBJ2-3 | . | TRBV14 | TRBD2 | CASSHGLAGVTDTQYF | TGTGCCAGCAGCCATGGTCTAGCGGGAGTCACAGATACGCAGTATTTT
TRBJ1-5 | . | TRBV19 | TRBD1 | CASYGQGRNQPQHF | TGTGCCAGTTACGGACAGGGTAGAAATCAGCCCCAGCATTTT
TRBJ2-3 | . | TRBV11-3 | . | CASSVPLSADTQYF | TGTGCCAGCAGCGTGCCCCTAAGTGCAGATACGCAGTATTTT
TRBJ2-2 | . | TRBV6-2/TRBV6-3 | . | CASSPHGILTGELFF | TGTGCCAGCAGCCCTCACGGGATTCTCACCGGGGAGCTGTTTTTT
TRBJ1-2 | . | TRBV28 | . | CASSLLGTGGYTF | TGTGCCAGCAGTTTATTAGGGACTGGGGGCTACACCTTC
TRBJ2-4 | . | TRBV7-2 | . | CASSLDQGAIQYF | TGTGCCAGCAGCTTAGACCAGGGCGCCATTCAGTACTTC
TRBJ2-1 | . | TRBV28 | TRBD2 | CASGIGGGHNEQFF | TGTGCCAGTGGGATCGGGGGGGGCCACAATGAGCAGTTCTTC
TRBJ2-7 | . | TRBV28 | . | CASSLGGARAEQYF | TGTGCCAGCAGTTTGGGGGGGGCCCGCGCCGAGCAGTACTTC
TRBJ1-2 | . | TRBV6-5 | TRBD1 | CASRIQGAPGYTF | TGTGCCAGCAGAATCCAGGGGGCGCCCGGCTACACCTTC
TRBJ1-3 | . | TRBV28 | . | CASNPPERNTIYF | TGTGCCAGCAACCCCCCGGAGAGAAACACCATATATTTT
TRBJ1-2 | . | TRBV18 | TRBD1 | CASSPRQGKGGGYTF | TGTGCCAGCTCACCCAGACAGGGTAAAGGTGGTGGCTACACCTTC
TRBJ2-2 | . | TRBV19 | . | CASSMTDSSTGELFF | TGTGCCAGTAGTATGACGGACAGTTCCACCGGGGAGCTGTTTTTT
TRBJ1-2 | . | TRBV5-8 | TRBD1 | CASSSLTGGAGYGYTF | TGTGCCAGCAGCTCCCTTACAGGGGGCGCCGGGTATGGCTACACCTTC
TRBJ2-7 | . | TRBV6-5 | . | CATESYRAGEQYF | TGTGCCACCGAAAGCTACAGGGCCGGCGAGCAGTACTTC
TRBJ1-5 | . | TRBV28 | TRBD1 | CASSSGTVVSNQPQHF | TGTGCCAGCAGTTCTGGGACAGTGGTTAGCAATCAGCCCCAGCATTTT
TRBJ2-7 | . | TRBV11-2 | TRBD2 | CASSLGGLAGTEQYF | TGTGCCAGCAGCTTAGGGGGACTAGCGGGAACCGAGCAGTACTTC
TRBJ1-1 | . | TRBV5-1 | . | CASSLRLRAEAFF | TGCGCCAGCAGCTTGCGGCTACGGGCTGAAGCTTTCTTT
TRBJ2-1 | . | TRBV20-1 | TRBD2 | CSASSSGGLNEQFF | TGCAGTGCTAGTTCCAGCGGGGGCCTTAATGAGCAGTTCTTC
TRBJ2-5 | . | TRBV6-2/TRBV6-3 | TRBD2 | CASSYSAGGSGETQYF | TGTGCCAGCAGTTACTCGGCGGGGGGCTCGGGAGAGACCCAGTACTTC
TRBJ1-1 | . | TRBV5-6 | TRBD1 | CASSFPGTVNTEAFF | TGTGCCAGCAGCTTCCCCGGGACAGTCAACACTGAAGCTTTCTTT